This TCR beta chain is from a study of shared clonotypes between healthy human individuals. This CDR3 comprises 14 residues. Per germline, CDR1 SGHNT and CDR2 YYREEE (reference sequence). With 3 bases clipped from V and 1 base from J, the junction kept 2 bases outside the gene matches. Libraries were prepared by immunoSEQ multiplex PCR; TCRdb keeps only in-frame clonotypes and omits some of them. Counted here are 2 million or so clones, approximately 94% occurring once; the ten biggest clones make up approximately 1.2%. Naivety among CD8 cells was defined by CD45RO negativity and positive CCR7 selection, thereby excluding terminally differentiated effector memory CD45RA+ cells.

Specimen: naive CD8+ T cells sorted from blood. The V and J genes are TRBV5-4 and TRBJ1-1; 8 nucleotides agree with TRBD1. The origin of this receptor is a man between 18 and 29 years old in good health. The CDR3 DNA sequence: TGTGCCAGCAGCTACGGACAGGGGAACACTGAAGCTTTCTTT. Its protein is CASSYGQGNTEAFF.